These 18 T cell receptor beta chains came from one sample sequenced in a study of control samples from healthy donors and cancer patients. Clones were read by immunoSEQ multiplex PCR, and TCRdb kept only the in-frame ones, dropping some. The sample carries about 130,000 clones, around 90% recorded once. The sequencing input was blood. These receptors originate from a man aged 18-30 years in good health.

The chain combines TRBV6-4 with TRBJ1-2; a weak D match, TRBD1 (5 bases). This CDR3 is built from 14 residues. Per the germline V gene, CDR1 is MRHNA and CDR2 is SNTAGT. V was cut by 0 bases and J by 6 bases, with 11 bases left in between. In nucleotides, the CDR3 is TGTGCCAGCAGTGACTCGACCGGGGCGGATGGCTACACCTTC. It specifies CASSDSTGADGYTF.

This clone was counted only a few times. The CDR3 sequence: CASSPGTTSYEQYF. For the CDR3, the DNA is TGTGCCAGCAGTCCCGGGACTACCTCCTACGAGCAGTACTTC. The genes are TRBV6-5 and TRBJ2-7, with 7 bases that match TRBD2. The J segment lost 0 bases and the V segment lost 5 bases, leaving 4 bases of the junction unmatched. Germline V gene sequence: CDR1 MNHEY, CDR2 SVGAGI. CDR3 length: 14 amino acids.

In its sample, this clone was seen once. CDR3 sequence reads: CASSYGTNGGNTIYF. CDR3 DNA: TGTGCCAGCAGTTACGGGACAAATGGTGGAAACACCATATATTTT. The chain combines TRBV6-6 with TRBJ1-3; D might be TRBD1 (6 bases). The V end lost 2 bases, the J end lost 3 bases, and 11 bases lay between the germline ends. Germline V gives CDR1 MNHNY, CDR2 SVGAGI (reference sequence). CDR3 length: 15 amino acids.

The chain joins TRBV19 to TRBJ1-2; D perhaps matches TRBD1 (5 bases). CDR3 length: 12 residues. The V gene lost 8 bases and the J gene lost 5 bases, with 12 bases spanning the gap. Per germline, CDR1 LNHDA and CDR2 SQIVND (reference sequence). The CDR3 DNA is TGTGCCAGTTTAGGGGTAGGGTATGGCTACACCTTC. Its protein product is CASLGVGYGYTF.

The genes are TRBV5-1 and TRBJ1-1; a weak D match, TRBD1 (6 bases). The germline CDR1 and CDR2 sequences are SGHRS and YFSETQ. Trimming stripped 0 bases from V and 0 bases from J, with 18 bases between. The CDR3 length is 18 residues. The CDR3 nucleotides are TGCGCCAGCAGCTTGGATTCTTGGCAGGGGAGTATGAACACTGAAGCTTTCTTT. This encodes CASSLDSWQGSMNTEAFF.

This clone appeared a single time. J is TRBJ1-1 and V is TRBV5-5, with no clear D. V was clipped by 5 bases and J by 5 bases, with 28 bases between them. CDR3 length: 18 residues. From germline, CDR1 is SGHKS and CDR2 YYEKEE (reference sequence). Here the CDR3 DNA reads TGTGCCAGCAGTTACGACTATGAAGGGATCCATCGTGATACTGAAGCTTTCTTT. It codes for CASSYDYEGIHRDTEAFF.

CDR3 sequence reads: CASTLGRTAYNEQFF. CDR3 coding DNA: TGTGCCAGCACCCTAGGGAGAACGGCCTACAATGAGCAGTTCTTC. This chain connects TRBV14 to TRBJ2-1; a possible D gene is TRBD2 (5 bases). The V and J ends lost 7 bases and 2 bases respectively, with 15 bases between them. Per the germline V gene, CDR1 is SGHDN and CDR2 is FVKESK. CDR3 size: 15 residues.

This chain connects TRBV5-1 to TRBJ1-4; D uncertain. The germline V gene has CDR1 SGHRS and CDR2 YFSETQ. CDR3 length: 13 residues. The germline V and J ends were trimmed by 1 base and 4 bases, with 5 bases remaining between them. CDR3: CASSLKDNEKLFF. The DNA for the CDR3 is TGCGCCAGCAGCTTGAAAGATAATGAAAAACTGTTTTTT.

V and J are TRBV10-1 and TRBJ1-1; D is unclear. The CDR3 consists of 15 residues. Germline assignment: CDR1 WNHNN and CDR2 SYGVQD (reference sequence). Trimming removed 0 bases from V and 0 bases from J, with 8 bases in between. In nucleotides, the CDR3 is TGCGCCAGCAGTGAGTCGAAAGGGTTGAACACTGAAGCTTTCTTT. It yields the protein CASSESKGLNTEAFF.

The rearrangement uses TRBV4-1 and TRBJ2-3; D possibly matches TRBD1 or TRBD2 (5 bases each). Germline V CDR1 and CDR2: MGHRA, YSYEKL. Deletions cut 3 bases from V and 4 bases from J, with 11 bases between. This CDR3 region has 14 residues. The CDR3 coding sequence is TGCGCCAGCAGCCAGCCGTTGGGGGCAGATACGCAGTATTTT. This codes for CASSQPLGADTQYF.

The CDR3 here is CASSTNRATYEQYF. CDR3 sequence (DNA): TGTGCCAGCAGCACCAACAGGGCCACCTACGAGCAGTACTTC. The chain recombines TRBV6-5 with TRBJ2-7; maybe TRBD1 (6 bases). V was clipped by 6 bases and J by 2 bases, with 14 bases between them. The CDR3 covers 14 residues. CDR1 is MNHEY and CDR2 is SVGAGI in the germline V gene.

The J gene is TRBJ2-5, the V gene TRBV7-9; no clear D gene. In germline, CDR1 is SEHNR, CDR2 FQNEAQ (reference sequence). Trimming cost V 5 bases and J 4 bases, with 14 bases left between them. The CDR3 has 14 amino acids. This chain's CDR3 is CASSHSLTPETQYF. The CDR3 DNA follows: TGTGCCAGCAGCCATAGCTTAACGCCAGAGACCCAGTACTTC. Filled out from reference TRBV7-9 and TRBJ2-5, the complete variable domain reads DTGVSQNPRHKITKRGQNVTFRCDPISEHNRLYWYRQTLGQGPEFLTYFQNEAQLEKSRLLSDRFSAERPKGSFSTLEIQRTEQGDSAMYLCASSHSLTPETQYFGPGTRLLVL.

This chain joins TRBV10-2 and TRBJ1-2, with TRBD1 matching over 8 bases. The CDR3 is made up of 13 amino acids. Germline CDR1 and CDR2: WSHSY and SAAADI. V was clipped by 6 bases and J by 2 bases; unmatched bases: 2. The CDR3 DNA sequence: TGCGCCAGCAGGGACAGGGTAAACTATGGCTACACCTTC. Protein sequence: CASRDRVNYGYTF.

This chain uses TRBV5-1 with TRBJ2-7; 8 bases fit TRBD2. In germline, CDR1 is SGHRS, CDR2 YFSETQ. There are 15 residues in the CDR3. V was pared by 0 bases and J by 6 bases, with 8 bases of the junction left unmatched. The CDR3 DNA follows: TGCGCCAGCAGCTTGGCCGGAGCGGGGGTCAGCGAGCAGTACTTC. Protein: CASSLAGAGVSEQYF.

The V and J genes are TRBV9 and TRBJ2-6; no definite D call. The ends were cut back, 4 bases at V and 0 bases at J, with 11 bases in the middle. Germline V gene sequence: CDR1 SGDLS, CDR2 YYNGEE. The CDR3 is 16 amino acids. CDR3 DNA sequence: TGTGCCAGCAGCCCCAGTGGTATCTCTGGGGCCAACGTCCTGACTTTC. Its translation is CASSPSGISGANVLTF.

This chain connects TRBV9 to TRBJ1-1; TRBD1 aligns across 7 bases. The CDR3 spans 12 residues. Per germline, CDR1 SGDLS and CDR2 YYNGEE. V shed 3 bases, J shed 9 bases, and the junction held 5 bases outside the gene matches. The CDR3 DNA follows: TGTGCCAGCAGCGGCCGGGACAGCAAAGCTTTCTTT. This sequence encodes CASSGRDSKAFF.

The V gene is TRBV11-2, the J gene TRBJ1-4; maybe TRBD1 (5 bases). V lost 4 bases to trimming and J lost 4 bases, with 13 bases between them. The CDR3 sequence is 15 residues long. Germline CDR1 reads SGHAT; CDR2 reads FQNNGV. This chain's CDR3 is CASSSRYRHNEKLFF. The DNA of the CDR3 is TGTGCCAGCAGCTCCCGCTACAGGCATAATGAAAAACTGTTTTTT.

The J gene is TRBJ1-1, the V gene TRBV5-6, with D unresolved. CDR3 length: 14 amino acids. The germline CDR1 and CDR2 sequences are SGHDT and YYEEEE. Between the trimmed V and J ends, which lost 5 bases and 1 base, there was a span of 12 bases. The CDR3, as DNA: TGTGCCAGCAGGATAAATAGGTGGAACACTGAAGCTTTCTTT. This encodes CASRINRWNTEAFF.